A single sample is the source of the 13 T cell receptor beta chains below, sequenced in a study of post-analysis software for immune sequencing data. General observations from the study: TRBV5-6, TRBV5-1 and TRBV20-1 were among four or five TRBV segments more frequent in patients than controls.

Unique molecular identifiers were built into the TCR beta cDNA libraries. TCRdb passed the PCR reads through MiXCR, listing each CDR3 protein once. In the table there are 820,000 or so distinct CDR3 sequences, about 57% of which are singletons. These receptors have no known antigen. Sequencing was carried out using blood. These receptor sequences come from a girl between 10 and 17 years old with multiple sclerosis.

This chain uses TRBV6-4 with TRBJ2-1, with TRBD2 matching 7 bases. The germline V gene encodes CDR1 MRHNA and CDR2 SNTAGT. The trim removed 4 bases at V and 5 bases at J, leaving 5 bases unmatched. CDR3 size: 14 residues. CDR3 DNA: TGTGCCAGCAGTGTGGGAGGGGAAAACAATGAGCAGTTCTTC. This gives the protein CASSVGGENNEQFF.

The chain joins TRBV29-1 to TRBJ1-1; D is unclear. V dropped 7 bases and J dropped 1 base, with 16 bases sitting between them. Germline values: CDR1 SQVTM, CDR2 ANQGSEA. The CDR3 is 14 residues long. CDR3 sequence reads: CSAPGEGPNTEAFF. In DNA form, the CDR3 reads TGCAGCGCCCCGGGAGAAGGGCCGAACACTGAAGCTTTCTTT.

The table lists this clonotype with a few counts. The chain joins TRBV29-1 to TRBJ2-1; 9 bases map to TRBD2. J lost 2 bases, V lost 0 bases, and 2 bases had no gene match. The CDR3 totals 15 residues. The germline V gene encodes CDR1 SQVTM and CDR2 ANQGSEA. The CDR3 bases are TGCAGCGTTGAAGAGCGGGGGGGGCCCTACAATGAGCAGTTCTTC. Protein product: CSVEERGGPYNEQFF.

Worth noting for this clonotype: Germline and junction disagree at one end, which may indicate a read error. This rearrangement joins TRBV10-3 to TRBJ2-1, with a weak D call TRBD1 (5 bases). The CDR3 is 13 amino acids. CDR1 is ENHRY, CDR2 SYGVKD, per germline. Here the CDR3 DNA reads TGTGCCATCAGTGACAGGGCCTACAATGAGCGGTTCTTC. Residues: CAISDRAYNERFF.

V usage is TRBV5-1 and J usage is TRBJ2-1; 11 positions match TRBD2. This CDR3 region has 16 residues. The V gene's germline CDR1 is SGHRS and CDR2 YFSETQ. V lost 0 bases, J lost 9 bases, and 8 bases stayed unmatched. The CDR3: CASSLGGSGRAVEQFF. CDR3 coding DNA: TGCGCCAGCAGCTTGGGGGGTAGCGGGAGGGCCGTTGAGCAGTTCTTC.

Comments on this clonotype: At one end, the junction sequence differs from germline, possibly due to a read error. The genes are TRBV12-3 or TRBV12-4 and TRBJ2-4; D is unclear. The closer fit of TRBJ2-7 to the DNA end suggests the J call may be wrong. This CDR3 comprises 15 residues. The CDR3 DNA sequence: TGCGCCAGCAGCCCTCAAAAAGTACGGATCTACGAGCAGTACTTC. This gives the protein CASSPQKVRIYEQYF.

This clonotype was observed a handful of times. This chain connects TRBV12-5 to TRBJ2-5; D uncertain. The DNA end is a closer match to TRBJ2-7, so the J assignment may be wrong. The CDR3 covers 13 residues. Germline V gene lookup returns CDR1 LGHNT and CDR2 FRNRAP. In nucleotides, the CDR3 is TGTGCTAGTGGTTTGGCCCCCTTTCTCGAGCAGTACTTC. Residues: CASGLAPFLEQYF.

A few counts support this clonotype. V gene TRBV12-3 or TRBV12-4 combines with J gene TRBJ2-4; 8 bases are shared with TRBD1. The CDR3 covers 16 residues. The junction had 3 bases not matched to a gene; V was cut back by 1 base and J by 1 base. CDR3 in DNA: TGTGCCAGCAGTTTAGACAGGGGGTATGCCAAAAACATTCAGTACTTC. This codes for CASSLDRGYAKNIQYF.

This clonotype has more than one count but fewer than ten. The gene calls are TRBV20-1 and TRBJ1-2, with D possibly matching TRBD1 (6 bases). Germline V gene data show CDR1 as DFQATT and CDR2 as SNEGSKA (reference sequence). The CDR3 loop spans 13 amino acids. Trimming removed 4 bases at V and 7 bases at J, with 16 bases between. For the CDR3, the DNA is TGCAGTGCTAAGTTTTGGGGGCGGGGTGGCTACACCTTC. Its translation is CSAKFWGRGGYTF.

This clonotype occurred a few times. The chain employs TRBV5-1 and TRBJ2-7; a possible D gene is TRBD2 (6 bases). Trimming left V 5 bases short and J 6 bases short, with 30 bases between. Germline assignment: CDR1 SGHRS and CDR2 YFSETQ. The CDR3 totals 18 residues. The CDR3 here is CASRKLGFSGSYQREQYF. The CDR3 DNA reads as TGCGCCAGCAGGAAGCTTGGGTTCTCCGGGAGCTATCAGCGCGAGCAGTACTTC.

The chain recombines TRBV7-2 with TRBJ2-7, with 8 positions matching TRBD1. The V gene's germline CDR1 is SGHTA and CDR2 FQGNSA. This CDR3 is 13 amino acids long. The V gene end was trimmed by 5 bases and the J gene end by 7 bases; junction bases not matched to a gene: 7. Written as DNA, the CDR3 is TGTGCCAGCAGCCCTTGGACAGGGTGGGAGCAGTACTTC. This codes for CASSPWTGWEQYF. Variable domain in full (rest from reference TRBV7-2 and TRBJ2-7): GAGVSQSPSNKVTEKGKDVELRCDPISGHTALYWYRQSLGQGLEFLIYFQGNSAPDKSGLPSDRFSAERTGGSVSTLTIQRTQQEDSAVYLCASSPWTGWEQYFGPGTRLTVT.

The J gene is TRBJ1-1, the V gene TRBV20-1, with 7 nucleotides matching TRBD1. Germline V gives CDR1 DFQATT, CDR2 SNEGSKA (reference sequence). V lost 6 bases and J lost 5; bases outside the gene matches: 15. The CDR3 runs 15 residues. CDR3 residues: CSAPATGAVGTEAFF. The CDR3 DNA is TGCAGTGCCCCCGCAACAGGGGCGGTTGGAACTGAAGCTTTCTTT.

This clonotype was counted at least ten times. The junction departs from the called germline gene at one end, perhaps through a read error. The V call is TRBV5-1, the J call TRBJ2-1, with 13 nucleotides matching TRBD2. CDR3 length: 15 residues. Germline CDR1 SGHRS, CDR2 YFSETQ. The CDR3 region is CASSRTSGSYNEQFF. In DNA form, the CDR3 reads TGTGCCAGCAGCCGGACTAGCGGGAGTTACAATGAGCAGTTCTTC.